The TCR beta chain described here comes from a study of long-term antiretroviral therapy in people with HIV (dated by TCRdb to between 2022 and 2023). About the investigation overall: The earliest samples were collected roughly a decade before the 2015 WHO recommendation for immediate ART, at a time when ART was usually postponed until CD4 counts fell. Whether ART initiation and durable HIV suppression were associated with changes in peripheral blood TRB repertoire composition and diversity was tested in a retrospective serial study. The cohort contributed about 200 cryopreserved PBMC samples from around 33 adults with confirmed HIV infection, collected serially over a mean of around 6 years (range 1-12). Of the 30 participants with HIV, roughly 10 were female. Test extractions of a monoclonal T-cell line alongside 30 or so polyclonal samples showed no cross-contamination during QIAcube processing. Overall results and qualifications from the work: Unsorted PBMC were profiled instead of sorted CD4+ and CD8+ T cells because pre-ART samples had limited cell numbers. No data were available on ART adherence, viral resistance or therapy changes, limiting inferences about post-ART repertoire changes. Starting ART was linked to a significant rise in TRB diversity, yet even after long-term ART the diversity remained significantly lower than in transplant donor controls. CDR3 length ranges in HIV repertoires were narrower than in controls, and network structure suggested an antigen-experienced repertoire with only a slight naive shift after ART. The samples span the years 2004 to 2017, and the ART regimens used at that time may not be as effective as current regimens. Limited PBMC availability meant only the TCR beta chain was sequenced, without alpha chain pairing. Expanded TRB clones identified before ART initiation dominated the repertoire across all time points, though the dominance fluctuated and decreased in many PLHIV after ART.

Inclusion was restricted to participants for whom at least one PBMC sample before ART initiation and at least two post-ART samples were available. All participants with HIV were treated in the United States of America. Before DNA extraction, cryopreserved samples of about 0.95-10 million PBMC were thawed and then washed. At the time of the earliest PBMC sample for each participant with HIV, ages ranged from roughly 23 to 55 years. Per participant, PBMC samples came from 1-4 timepoints prior to ART initiation and 2-8 timepoints following ART initiation, for a median of 7 samples. Serial HIV viral load, CD4+ T-cell count, ART history and demographic data were obtained for every participant. Genomic DNA was extracted from unsorted PBMC with a Qiagen kit on a QIAcube, with processing performed in batches of 12 samples. Trimming removed 3 bases from V and 2 bases from J, leaving 3 bases between the germline ends. Spanning cysteine to phenylalanine, the CDR3 consists of 12 amino acids. Only the CDR3 part of the read is kept: 36 bases, read in frame from the first base. The germline V gene (reference sequence) specifies MNHEY as CDR1 and SMNVEV as CDR2.

Of note for this clone: It lacks a known antigen. No base quality values were provided; no much bigger clone lies one nucleotide off.

Sequencing of the TRB variable region was done with the immunoSEQ hsTCRB v3.0 assay at survey level resolution. The target sequencing depth for TRB was about 40,000-55,000 T-cell genomes per sample. TRB libraries were pooled and sequenced on an Illumina MiSeq using a v3 150-cycle kit. The study's own analysis went as follows. Repertoire analysis was run in R within a reproducible Nextflow workflow that covered QC, data transformation and analysis. Custom analyses were implemented in LymphoSeq2, an R package for AIRR-Seq data exploration. After excluding a handful of samples that yielded fewer than 5000 total TRB sequences, fewer than 200 HIV repertoires remained for analysis. Among the roughly 200 retained HIV repertoires, approximately 59 were collected before ART initiation and roughly 130 after ART initiation. Each repertoire was downsampled to 5000 TRB nucleotide sequences, and summary statistics were averaged across 100 downsampling iterations. Only TRB sequences with CDR3 regions of at least seven amino acids were retained for analysis. Diversity was assessed using a clonality score derived from Shannon entropy and using the Gini coefficient. In the repertoire networks, any two of the top 5000 CDR3 amino acid sequences were linked whenever the two sequences differed by an edit distance of one. GLIPH2 predicted antigen specificity groups and MHC restriction for TRB CDR3 amino acid sequences. CDR3 amino acid sequences were matched against VDJdb and McPAS-TCR to flag known CMV, EBV, HIV or tissue antigen associations. Pre-ART, post-ART and control groups were compared with Wilcoxon signed-rank tests and Holm-Bonferroni correction. Imported from immuneACCESS, the table was reduced by TCRdb to in-frame sequences with V and J called. These copies leave out some clones; in studies compared against another copy, an unresolved V gene accounts for under half, and the cause of the remainder is not known. Clone size and V and J calls were adopted from that table, with D and trimming inferred from the DNA. This sample comprises roughly 12,000 clones, about 83% of them detected only once. About a sixth of the sample is taken by the ten largest.

The source was unsorted PBMCs, collected 3.4 years after starting antiretroviral therapy. This sequence uses TRBV27 and TRBJ2-3, with no confidently assigned D gene. The receptor comes from a man aged 40-49 years with HIV. The encoded CDR3 is CASSFNTDTQYF. The nucleotides read TGTGCCAGCAGTTTTAACACAGATACGCAGTATTTT.